A selection of T cell receptor beta chains follows, all from one sample in a study of shared clonotypes between healthy human individuals. Generated by immunoSEQ multiplex PCR, the TCRdb table keeps only in-frame clones and is missing some. The sample lists 2 million to 2.5 million clones; 85% to 95% were seen once. The sample consisted of naive CD4+ T cells sorted from blood. These receptors were collected from a man aged 18 to 29 in good health. Each CDR3 is given with its conserved first and last residue.

v_call: TRBV5-4; cdr3_aa: CASSKTEASYEQYF
v_call: TRBV19; cdr3_aa: CASSIRWDRDETQYF
v_call: TRBV10-2; cdr3_aa: CASRRPGQVGEKLFF
v_call: TRBV5-4; cdr3_aa: CASRSRSSGQETQYF
v_call: TRBV6-1; cdr3_aa: CASKWQIDSPLHF
v_call: TRBV30; cdr3_aa: CAWTNHGIRNSPLHF
v_call: TRBV6-5; cdr3_aa: CASSSAGGNYNEQFF
v_call: TRBV29-1; cdr3_aa: CSVEYGGKGTEAFF
v_call: TRBV5-1; cdr3_aa: CASSFGPEKSSPLHF
v_call: TRBV5-1; cdr3_aa: CASRIAGTGEEKLFF
v_call: TRBV6-1; cdr3_aa: CASSDGTSGSFPTSYNEQFF
v_call: TRBV4-1; cdr3_aa: CASSPSQGTGVSYEQYF
v_call: TRBV6-1; cdr3_aa: CASTPGDSNQPQHF
v_call: TRBV7-9; cdr3_aa: CASSLASQTTGEQYF
v_call: TRBV7-7; cdr3_aa: CASSSTSGRAHEQYF
v_call: TRBV27; cdr3_aa: CASSLALAGGIHEQFF
v_call: TRBV7-9; cdr3_aa: CASSLIGTGAFANTGELFF
v_call: TRBV30; cdr3_aa: CAWSRAGGYTF
v_call: TRBV6-1; cdr3_aa: CASTKQGNTEAFF
v_call: TRBV6-5; cdr3_aa: CASSYSLTSGSYEQYF
v_call: TRBV18; cdr3_aa: CASSPNRDEKLFF
v_call: TRBV11-2; cdr3_aa: CASSLVGQGPLNEQFF
v_call: TRBV15; cdr3_aa: CAAKAGTFSYNEQFF
v_call: TRBV7-2; cdr3_aa: CATTQGYNEQFF
v_call: TRBV5-1; cdr3_aa: CASSLAIQSSGNTIYF
v_call: TRBV6-6; cdr3_aa: CASRRQSTGMNTEAFF
v_call: TRBV19; cdr3_aa: CASSKGQYQPQHF
v_call: TRBV7-9; cdr3_aa: CASSFVAAIGDTQYF
v_call: TRBV28; cdr3_aa: CASRSYQGSSYEQYF
v_call: TRBV28; cdr3_aa: CASSSLRSATNEKLFF
v_call: TRBV9; cdr3_aa: CASSPGGVSTDTQYF
v_call: TRBV21-1; cdr3_aa: CASSLADRGLPGEQYF
v_call: TRBV10-3; cdr3_aa: CAISEPTHTDTQYF
v_call: TRBV30; cdr3_aa: CAWGAGVPSYEQYF
v_call: TRBV11-2; cdr3_aa: CASSLVYDATDTQYF
v_call: TRBV7-9; cdr3_aa: CASSLVSAGWETQYF
v_call: TRBV5-6; cdr3_aa: CASRSGPIQETQYF
v_call: TRBV7-2; cdr3_aa: CASSLYFGAGAFLNEQFF
v_call: TRBV11-2; cdr3_aa: CASSLGSLRPDTGELFF
v_call: TRBV2; cdr3_aa: CASSDDGSTEAFF
v_call: TRBV6-5; cdr3_aa: CASSPGLALSYEQYF
v_call: TRBV2; cdr3_aa: CASSEGGWYGYTF
v_call: TRBV30; cdr3_aa: CAWSVGGLAGYEQYF
v_call: TRBV29-1; cdr3_aa: CSVAVGSDTGELFF
v_call: TRBV13; cdr3_aa: CASSLAGQGAEKLFF
v_call: TRBV6-1; cdr3_aa: CASSALSRGRGFDQPQHF
v_call: TRBV6-5; cdr3_aa: CASSYLSGGETQYF
v_call: TRBV4-1; cdr3_aa: CASSRQGNYEQYF
v_call: TRBV5-6; cdr3_aa: CASSSGMRGYTF
v_call: TRBV19; cdr3_aa: CASRYSNSPLHF